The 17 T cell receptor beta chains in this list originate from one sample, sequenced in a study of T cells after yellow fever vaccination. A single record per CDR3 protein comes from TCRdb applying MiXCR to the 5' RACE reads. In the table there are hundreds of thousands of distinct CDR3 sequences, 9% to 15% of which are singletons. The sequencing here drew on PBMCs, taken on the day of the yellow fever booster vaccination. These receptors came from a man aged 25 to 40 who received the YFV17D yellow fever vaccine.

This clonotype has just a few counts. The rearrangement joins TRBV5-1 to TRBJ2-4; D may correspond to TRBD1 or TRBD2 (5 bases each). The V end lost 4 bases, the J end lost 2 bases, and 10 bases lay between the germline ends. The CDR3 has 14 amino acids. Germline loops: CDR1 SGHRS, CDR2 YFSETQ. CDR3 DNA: TGCGCCAGCAGCCGGGACGGCTCCAAAAACATTCAGTACTTC. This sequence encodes CASSRDGSKNIQYF.

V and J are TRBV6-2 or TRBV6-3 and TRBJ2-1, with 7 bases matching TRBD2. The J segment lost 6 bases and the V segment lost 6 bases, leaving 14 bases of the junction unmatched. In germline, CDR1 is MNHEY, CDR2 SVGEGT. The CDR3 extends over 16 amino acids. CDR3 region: CASSHKGGRVGNEQFF. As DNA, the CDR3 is TGTGCCAGCAGCCATAAAGGCGGGAGAGTGGGCAATGAGCAGTTCTTC.

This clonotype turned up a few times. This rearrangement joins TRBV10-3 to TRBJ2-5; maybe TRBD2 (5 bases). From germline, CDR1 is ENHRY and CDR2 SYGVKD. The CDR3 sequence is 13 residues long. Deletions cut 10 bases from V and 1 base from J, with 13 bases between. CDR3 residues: CATRFSAQETQYF. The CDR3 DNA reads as TGTGCCACCCGTTTTAGCGCCCAAGAGACCCAGTACTTC.

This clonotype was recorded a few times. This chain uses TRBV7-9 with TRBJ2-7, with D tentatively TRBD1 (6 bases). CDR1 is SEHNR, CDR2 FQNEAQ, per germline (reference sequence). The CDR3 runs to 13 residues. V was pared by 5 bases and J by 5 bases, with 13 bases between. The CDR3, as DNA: TGTGCCAGCAGCCCTACAGGGTTTCACGAGCAGTACTTC. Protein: CASSPTGFHEQYF.

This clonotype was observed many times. Here the CDR3 reads CSVLRQGYEKLFF. The CDR3 nucleotides are TGCAGCGTTCTAAGGCAGGGGTACGAAAAACTGTTTTTT. The rearrangement links TRBV29-1 to TRBJ1-4; TRBD1 is a possible D gene (6 bases). V lost 5 bases, J lost 8 bases, and 15 bases lay in between. Germline V gene sequence: CDR1 SQVTM, CDR2 ANQGSEA. This CDR3 has 13 residues.

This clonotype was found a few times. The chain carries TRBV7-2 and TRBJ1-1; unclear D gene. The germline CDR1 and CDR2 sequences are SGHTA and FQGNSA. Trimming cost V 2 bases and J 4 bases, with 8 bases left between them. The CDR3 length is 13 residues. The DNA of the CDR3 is TGTGCCAGCAGCTTATCACGTATCACTGAAGCTTTCTTT. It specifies CASSLSRITEAFF.

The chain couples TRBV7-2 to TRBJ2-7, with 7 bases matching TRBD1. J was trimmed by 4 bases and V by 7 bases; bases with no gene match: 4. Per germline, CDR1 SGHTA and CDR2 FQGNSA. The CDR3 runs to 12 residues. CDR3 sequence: CASTPQGYEQYF. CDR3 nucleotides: TGTGCCAGCACCCCACAGGGGTACGAGCAGTACTTC.

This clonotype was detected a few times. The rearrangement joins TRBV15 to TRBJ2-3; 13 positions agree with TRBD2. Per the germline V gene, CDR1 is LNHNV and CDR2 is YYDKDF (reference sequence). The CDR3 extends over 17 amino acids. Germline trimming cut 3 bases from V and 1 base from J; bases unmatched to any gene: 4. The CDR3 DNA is TGTGCCACCAGCAGGCTCGGGACTAGCGGGGGCACAGATACGCAGTATTTT. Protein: CATSRLGTSGGTDTQYF. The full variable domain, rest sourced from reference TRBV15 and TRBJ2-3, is DAMVIQNPRYQVTQFGKPVTLSCSQTLNHNVMYWYQQKSSQAPKLLFHYYDKDFNNEADTPDNFQSRRPNTSFCFLDIRSPGLGDTAMYLCATSRLGTSGGTDTQYFGPGTRLTVL.

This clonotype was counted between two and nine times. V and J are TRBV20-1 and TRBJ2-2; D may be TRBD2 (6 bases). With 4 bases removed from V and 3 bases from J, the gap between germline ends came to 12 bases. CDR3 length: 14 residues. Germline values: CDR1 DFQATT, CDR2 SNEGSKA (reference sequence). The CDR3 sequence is CSAMVGSHTGELFF. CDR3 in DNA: TGCAGTGCTATGGTCGGGAGTCACACCGGGGAGCTGTTTTTT.

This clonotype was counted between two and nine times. The CDR3 DNA reads TGCAGTGCTGGGATAGCGGGAGAGGGAAACATTCAGTACTTC. Protein product: CSAGIAGEGNIQYF. The V call is TRBV20-1, the J call TRBJ2-4; 9 nucleotides align to TRBD2. CDR3 length equals 14 residues. V trimming: 5 bases; J trimming: 6 bases; junction bases outside the gene matches: 8. Germline V gene lookup returns CDR1 DFQATT and CDR2 SNEGSKA (reference sequence).

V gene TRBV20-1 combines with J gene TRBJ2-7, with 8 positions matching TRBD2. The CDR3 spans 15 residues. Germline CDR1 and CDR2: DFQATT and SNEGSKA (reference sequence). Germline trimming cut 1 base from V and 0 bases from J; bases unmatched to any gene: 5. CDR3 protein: CSARAPSGSSYEQYF. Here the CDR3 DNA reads TGCAGTGCTAGAGCGCCAAGCGGGAGCTCCTACGAGCAGTACTTC.

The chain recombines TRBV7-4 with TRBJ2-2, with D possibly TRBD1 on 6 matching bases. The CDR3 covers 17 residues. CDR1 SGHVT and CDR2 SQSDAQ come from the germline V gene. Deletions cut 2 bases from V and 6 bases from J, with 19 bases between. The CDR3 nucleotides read TGTGCCAGCAGCTTAAAGGTCCACAGGGAAGGGTCCGGGGAGCTGTTTTTT. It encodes CASSLKVHREGSGELFF.

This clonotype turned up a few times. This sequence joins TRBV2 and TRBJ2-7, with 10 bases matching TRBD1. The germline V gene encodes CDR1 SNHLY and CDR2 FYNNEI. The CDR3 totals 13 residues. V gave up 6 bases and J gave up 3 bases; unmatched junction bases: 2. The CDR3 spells CASRGTGVYEQYF. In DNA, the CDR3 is TGTGCCAGCAGGGGGACAGGGGTCTACGAGCAGTACTTC.

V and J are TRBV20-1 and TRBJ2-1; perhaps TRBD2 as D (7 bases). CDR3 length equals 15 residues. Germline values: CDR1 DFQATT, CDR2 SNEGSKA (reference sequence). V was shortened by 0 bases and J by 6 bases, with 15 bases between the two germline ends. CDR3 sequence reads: CSARDPAGHLNEQFF. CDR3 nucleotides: TGCAGTGCTAGAGATCCAGCGGGACACCTCAATGAGCAGTTCTTC.

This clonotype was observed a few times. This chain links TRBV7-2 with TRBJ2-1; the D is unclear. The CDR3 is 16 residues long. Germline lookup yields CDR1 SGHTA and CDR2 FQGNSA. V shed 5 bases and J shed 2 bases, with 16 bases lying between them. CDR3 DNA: TGTGCCAGCAGCCCTTCACATCAAAGCCCCTACAATGAGCAGTTCTTC. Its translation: CASSPSHQSPYNEQFF.

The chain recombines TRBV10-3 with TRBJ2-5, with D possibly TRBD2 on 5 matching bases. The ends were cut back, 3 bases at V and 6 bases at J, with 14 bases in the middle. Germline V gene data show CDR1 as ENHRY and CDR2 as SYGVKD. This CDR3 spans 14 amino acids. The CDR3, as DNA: TGTGCCATCAGTGATGAGGGAAGCCAGAAGACCCAGTACTTC. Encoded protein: CAISDEGSQKTQYF.

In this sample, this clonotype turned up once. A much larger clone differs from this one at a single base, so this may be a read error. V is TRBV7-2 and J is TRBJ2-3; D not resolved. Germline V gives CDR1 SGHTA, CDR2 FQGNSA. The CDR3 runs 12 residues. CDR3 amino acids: CASSHLRDRQYF. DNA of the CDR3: TGTGCCAGCAGCCACCTAAGGGATAGGCAGTATTTT.